Listed below are T cell receptor beta chains from one sample, sequenced in a study of identical twins. TCRdb reprocessed the 5' RACE reads with MiXCR, giving one entry per CDR3 protein. The data contain around 490,000 distinct CDR3 sequences, about 20% of them seen just once; the ten biggest clones take up approximately 0.48%. These data are also associated with another study on yellow fever vaccine responses in identical twins.

Sequencing was done on a sample of CD4+ T cells sorted from blood. The receptor source for this set is a woman younger than 30 in good health. Both conserved end residues are part of each CDR3. The order of the fields is CDR3 length, J gene, V gene, CDR3 protein.

>15|TRBJ2-6|TRBV24-1
CATSDGGPGANVLTF
>15|TRBJ2-3|TRBV6-1
CASRPLAGAIDTQYF
>15|TRBJ2-5|TRBV20-1
CSARDYSRYQETQYF
>15|TRBJ2-3|TRBV5-1
CASTQDLLLTDTQYF
>13|TRBJ1-3|TRBV12-3/TRBV12-4
CAIDTSSGNTIYF
>13|TRBJ1-1|TRBV3-1
CASSQQDGTEAFF
>15|TRBJ2-1|TRBV29-1
CSVVLAGTVGHEQFF
>13|TRBJ2-7|TRBV5-6
CASSTRQSYEQYF
>13|TRBJ2-1|TRBV7-9
CASRISGANEQFF
>14|TRBJ1-1|TRBV10-3
CAISYGQGATEAFF
>16|TRBJ2-5|TRBV9
CASSPPLSGARETQYF
>16|TRBJ1-1|TRBV12-3/TRBV12-4
CASTTLLTGRLTEAFF
>15|TRBJ2-5|TRBV5-1
CASSSTGQRGETQYF
>13|TRBJ1-4|TRBV12-3/TRBV12-4
CASKQGLNEKLFF